Reported below is one T cell receptor beta chain. The target antigen is unknown. Repertoires were generated with immunoSEQ multiplex PCR, while TCRdb's copy carries only in-frame clones and drops some. The sample features 42,000 or so clones, with roughly 5% in its top ten. These data belong to a study of T cells in women clearing cervical HPV infection. Study at large: Case blood was drawn a median about 160 days after lesion detection. HLA type stays a possible confounder, typing being limited. Study conclusions and caveats: It is unknown whether associations predate infection; no effector/memory or HPV-specific sorting.

MY09/MY11 PCR detected cervical HPV DNA; dot-blot assigned genotypes. The specimen sequenced was blood buffy coat. The sequence came from a woman between 18 and 70 years old with a cervical HPV16 infection that either progressed to CIN3+ or cleared (not recorded which).

The covered CDR3 bases are TGTGCCACGGGGGGCTGGCAGCACGAG. This sequence encodes CATGGWQHE. The whole CDR3 protein is CATGGWQHEQYF. The chain is built from TRBV11-2 and TRBJ2-7; tentatively, D is TRBD2 (7 bases). The read ends 3 residues before the CDR3 terminus; that terminus is restored from the germline J gene. The germline gives CDR1 SGHAT, CDR2 FQNNGV. Trimming pared 10 bases from V and 5 bases from J, leaving 15 bases between. The CDR3 has 12 amino acids.